The 30 T cell receptor beta chains below all came from one sample that was sequenced in a study of shared clonotypes between healthy human individuals. As defined, naive CD8 cells were CD45RO-negative and positively selected for CCR7, with terminally differentiated effector memory CD45RA+ cells excluded. Using immunoSEQ multiplex PCR, the repertoire was profiled, and TCRdb retains in-frame clones only, with some absent. The data contain about 1,900,000 clones, approximately 94% of them singletons. Sequencing was carried out using naive CD8+ T cells sorted from blood. These receptor sequences come from a man younger than 35 in good health.

This sequence joins TRBV7-9 and TRBJ2-7; no reliable D call. V dropped 5 bases and J dropped 5 bases, with 19 bases sitting between them. From germline, CDR1 is SEHNR and CDR2 FQNEAQ (reference sequence). The CDR3 runs to 15 residues. CDR3 sequence: CASSPLVSPGHEQYF. DNA for the CDR3: TGTGCCAGCAGCCCTCTCGTGTCCCCGGGCCACGAGCAGTACTTC.

The DNA of the CDR3 is TGTGCCAGCAGCCTGGGACACTACAATGAGCAGTTCTTC. It translates to CASSLGHYNEQFF. The chain couples TRBV11-2 to TRBJ2-1, with D possibly TRBD1 on 6 matching bases. Germline values: CDR1 SGHAT, CDR2 FQNNGV. The CDR3 extends over 13 amino acids. V was trimmed by 5 bases and J by 3 bases, leaving 8 bases between them.

The chain carries TRBV13 and TRBJ2-1; 7 nucleotides match TRBD2. Per the germline V gene, CDR1 is PRHDT and CDR2 is FYEKMQ (reference sequence). CDR3 length equals 16 residues. The V and J ends lost 1 base and 2 bases, in that order; junction bases with no gene match: 5. CDR3 residues: CASSLEGGRAYNEQFF. The CDR3, as DNA: TGTGCCAGCAGCTTAGAGGGCGGGAGAGCCTACAATGAGCAGTTCTTC.

On this clone: Other DNA sequences of this sample code for an identical CDR3. The V gene is TRBV5-6, the J gene TRBJ1-1, with D perhaps matching TRBD1 (5 bases). The CDR3 sequence is 13 residues long. Germline V gene sequence: CDR1 SGHDT, CDR2 YYEEEE. V lost 5 bases to trimming and J lost 1 base, with 9 bases between them. CDR3 amino acids: CASSLGPNTEAFF. Here the CDR3 DNA reads TGTGCCAGCAGTCTGGGGCCGAACACTGAAGCTTTCTTT.

This clone occurred once. CDR3 amino acids: CASSGTSAIFTDTQYF. CDR3 sequence (DNA): TGTGCCAGCAGTGGGACTAGCGCGATTTTCACAGATACGCAGTATTTT. V and J are TRBV28 and TRBJ2-3; TRBD2 agrees at 10 bases. Germline trimming cut 5 bases from V and 2 bases from J; bases unmatched to any gene: 7. Germline lookup yields CDR1 MDHEN and CDR2 SYDVKM. The CDR3 covers 16 residues.

Points on this clone: Additional DNA sequences in this sample encode the identical CDR3. This chain uses TRBV5-4 with TRBJ2-1, with no clear D. The length of the CDR3 is 12 residues. Germline V gives CDR1 SGHNT, CDR2 YYREEE (reference sequence). V lost 0 bases to trimming and J lost 8 bases, with 6 bases between them. The CDR3 region has the DNA TGTGCCAGCAGCTTGGGCGGAGATGAGCAGTTCTTC. Protein sequence: CASSLGGDEQFF. The entire variable domain, with the rest obtained from reference TRBV5-4 and TRBJ2-1, is as follows: ETGVTQSPTHLIKTRGQQVTLRCSSQSGHNTVSWYQQALGQGPQFIFQYYREEENGRGNFPPRFSGLQFPNYSSELNVNALELDDSALYLCASSLGGDEQFFGPGTRLTVL.

This chain links TRBV29-1 with TRBJ1-3; D is unresolved. This CDR3 is 16 amino acids long. Trimming took off 3 bases at V and 0 bases at J, with 15 bases between the two ends. CDR1 SQVTM and CDR2 ANQGSEA come from the germline V gene. CDR3 in DNA: TGCAGCGTTGAGCTAATTGAGGTGGGCTCTGGAAACACCATATATTTT. Protein product: CSVELIEVGSGNTIYF.

This chain connects TRBV5-4 to TRBJ2-7; 7 nucleotides agree with TRBD1. This CDR3 spans 14 amino acids. Germline CDR1 SGHNT, CDR2 YYREEE (reference sequence). Losses at the gene ends were 3 bases for V and 2 bases for J; bases not matched to a gene: 5. The CDR3 DNA is TGTGCCAGCAGCTATGGACAGGCCACCTACGAGCAGTACTTC. As protein: CASSYGQATYEQYF.

CDR3 amino acids: CASSFSTAYYEQYF. The CDR3, as DNA: TGTGCCAGCAGTTTTTCGACAGCCTACTACGAGCAGTACTTC. The chain is built from TRBV27 and TRBJ2-7, with D possibly TRBD1 on 5 matching bases. Germline assignment: CDR1 MNHEY and CDR2 SMNVEV (reference sequence). The CDR3 sequence is 14 residues long. Trimming shortened V by 3 bases and J by 3 bases, and 12 bases separated the two germline ends.

The chain employs TRBV27 and TRBJ2-7; 12 bases map to TRBD2. CDR1 MNHEY and CDR2 SMNVEV come from the germline V gene (reference sequence). The CDR3 sequence is 15 residues long. Unmatched junction bases numbered 10, after V lost 8 bases and J lost 5 bases. The CDR3 here is CASASTSGSRNEQYF. The DNA of the CDR3 is TGTGCCAGCGCTTCGACTAGCGGGAGTAGGAACGAGCAGTACTTC.

V gene TRBV4-2 combines with J gene TRBJ1-1; D is ambiguous. Trimming pared 4 bases from V and 4 bases from J, leaving 19 bases between. Germline CDR1 reads LGHNA; CDR2 reads YNFKEQ. The CDR3 has 16 residues. The CDR3 protein is CASSLPAGFETTEAFF. In nucleotides, the CDR3 is TGTGCCAGCAGCCTTCCGGCCGGGTTTGAGACCACTGAAGCTTTCTTT.

As to this clone: Other DNA sequences from this sample encode an identical CDR3 as well. The V call is TRBV9, the J call TRBJ2-7, with a possible D match to TRBD2 (7 bases). The length of the CDR3 is 14 residues. V was shortened by 4 bases and J by 2 bases, with 13 bases between the two germline ends. Germline-derived CDR1 and CDR2 are SGDLS and YYNGEE. DNA for the CDR3: TGTGCCAGCAGCCGGGGAGGGGGAACCTACGAGCAGTACTTC. Protein: CASSRGGGTYEQYF.

A remark on this clone: Different DNA sequences within this sample yield the same CDR3. The rearrangement joins TRBV6-5 to TRBJ2-7; 8 positions agree with TRBD1. This CDR3 spans 14 amino acids. Unmatched junction bases numbered 3, after V lost 3 bases and J lost 2 bases. In germline, CDR1 is MNHEY, CDR2 SVGAGI. The CDR3 here is CASSYGTGPYEQYF. The CDR3 bases are TGTGCCAGCAGTTATGGGACAGGACCCTACGAGCAGTACTTC.

The chain couples TRBV6-5 to TRBJ2-7; 8 nucleotides match TRBD2. There are 15 residues in the CDR3. From germline, CDR1 is MNHEY and CDR2 SVGAGI. Trimming removed 4 bases from V and 3 bases from J; junction bases left unmatched: 8. The CDR3 DNA follows: TGTGCCAGCAGTTCCCCGGCTAGCGGGTTCTACGAGCAGTACTTC. Protein: CASSSPASGFYEQYF.

The chain combines TRBV6-1 with TRBJ2-2; D is unclear. Trimming pared 2 bases from V and 7 bases from J, leaving 8 bases between. Looked up from germline, CDR1 is MNHNS and CDR2 is SASEGT. The CDR3 has 13 amino acids. Here the CDR3 DNA reads TGTGCCAGCAGTGAACTGGGCCACGGGGAGCTGTTTTTT. This translates into CASSELGHGELFF.

Comments on this clone: A read error may account for a junction end that differs from germline. The chain recombines TRBV7-7 with TRBJ2-1; D may be TRBD1 (6 bases). Germline CDR1 reads SSHAT; CDR2 reads FNYEAQ (reference sequence). The CDR3 totals 12 residues. The CDR3 coding sequence is TGTGCTAGCAGCCAACAGGGCCATGAGCAGTTCTTC. Protein product: CASSQQGHEQFF. Together with reference TRBV7-7 and TRBJ2-1, the CDR3 gives the full variable domain: GAGVSQSPRYKVTKRGQDVTLRCDPISSHATLYWYQQALGQGPEFLTYFNYEAQPDKSGLPSDRFSAERPEGSISTLTIQRTEQRDSAMYRCASSQQGHEQFFGPGTRLTVL.

With regard to this clone: Other DNA sequences in this sample translate to the same CDR3. The rearrangement joins TRBV6-5 to TRBJ1-1, with no clear D. Trimming took off 3 bases at V and 4 bases at J, with 6 bases between the two ends. CDR1 MNHEY and CDR2 SVGAGI come from the germline V gene. The CDR3 loop spans 12 amino acids. The CDR3 DNA reads as TGTGCCAGCAGTTATGGAGGCACTGAAGCTTTCTTT. Amino acid sequence: CASSYGGTEAFF.

Worth noting for this clone: The same CDR3 also results from other DNA sequences found in this sample. V is TRBV5-6 and J is TRBJ2-5, with 11 bases that match TRBD2. Germline assignment: CDR1 SGHDT and CDR2 YYEEEE. CDR3 length: 16 residues. Trimming at V came to 0 bases and at J to 1 base, leaving 2 bases not matched to a gene. The CDR3: CASSLVAGGPQETQYF. CDR3 in DNA: TGTGCCAGCAGCTTGGTAGCGGGAGGGCCCCAAGAGACCCAGTACTTC.

This clone was recorded once. The chain's CDR3 is CASSQETSGGDTQYF. The CDR3, as DNA: TGTGCCAGCAGCCAAGAGACTAGCGGCGGGGATACGCAGTATTTT. The V gene is TRBV14, the J gene TRBJ2-3, with TRBD2 matching 9 bases. With V trimmed by 0 bases and J by 6 bases, 4 bases remained unmatched. This CDR3 is 15 amino acids long. Germline values: CDR1 SGHDN, CDR2 FVKESK.

V and J are TRBV13 and TRBJ2-1, with TRBD2 identical over 8 bases. Germline CDR1 is PRHDT and CDR2 is FYEKMQ (reference sequence). This CDR3 comprises 18 residues. Trimming removed 0 bases from V and 0 bases from J; junction bases left unmatched: 7. DNA of the CDR3: TGTGCCAGCAGCTTAGGCCTAGGGCGGGAGGCCTCCTACAATGAGCAGTTCTTC. It yields the protein CASSLGLGREASYNEQFF.

The genes are TRBV28 and TRBJ1-1, with D maybe TRBD1 (6 bases). CDR3 size: 16 residues. V was pared by 5 bases and J by 4 bases, with 20 bases between. CDR1 and CDR2 from the germline V gene are MDHEN and SYDVKM. DNA for the CDR3: TGTGCCAGCAGTACAGGGTGGGGCATTGAGGTCACTGAAGCTTTCTTT. It specifies CASSTGWGIEVTEAFF.

Concerning this clone: The sample contains more than one DNA sequence encoding this CDR3. The chain joins TRBV11-2 to TRBJ2-7, with 9 positions matching TRBD1. Unmatched junction bases numbered 0, after V lost 3 bases and J lost 3 bases. Germline-derived CDR1 and CDR2 are SGHAT and FQNNGV. CDR3 size: 13 residues. CDR3 bases: TGTGCCAGCAGCTTGGACAGGGGCTACGAGCAGTACTTC. This sequence encodes CASSLDRGYEQYF.

The J gene is TRBJ2-5, the V gene TRBV12-5, with 11 bases lining up with TRBD2. The length of the CDR3 is 13 residues. Germline CDR1 reads LGHNT; CDR2 reads FRNRAP. V was pared by 6 bases and J by 3 bases, with 0 bases of the junction left unmatched. CDR3 loop: CASGTSGEETQYF. The CDR3 DNA is TGTGCTAGTGGGACTAGCGGGGAAGAGACCCAGTACTTC.

This clone was counted only a few times. This chain joins TRBV7-9 and TRBJ1-2, with TRBD1 as a possible D gene (5 bases). The CDR3 runs to 12 residues. From germline, CDR1 is SEHNR and CDR2 FQNEAQ (reference sequence). The V gene lost 7 bases and the J gene lost 4 bases, with 10 bases spanning the gap. The CDR3 DNA is TGTGCCAGCACCCAGGGAGGCTATGGCTACACCTTC. Residues: CASTQGGYGYTF.

The V and J genes are TRBV30 and TRBJ2-3, with D possibly TRBD2 on 5 matching bases. The germline V gene has CDR1 GTSNPN and CDR2 SVGIG (reference sequence). The V end was cut by 7 bases, the J end by 4 bases, with 15 bases between. The CDR3 runs 13 residues. CDR3 nucleotides: TGTGCCTACCTTTCGGGATGGGCAGATACGCAGTATTTT. It yields the protein CAYLSGWADTQYF.

The chain employs TRBV4-1 and TRBJ2-5; 8 bases are shared with TRBD1. V shed 1 base and J 4 bases; nucleotides not matched to a gene: 2. Germline CDR1 MGHRA, CDR2 YSYEKL. This CDR3 is 14 amino acids long. CDR3 sequence reads: CASSQGRGLETQYF. DNA for the CDR3: TGCGCCAGCAGCCAAGGCAGGGGGCTAGAGACCCAGTACTTC.

The rearrangement links TRBV7-9 to TRBJ2-7; either TRBD1 or TRBD2 may supply D (5 bases each). Per the germline V gene, CDR1 is SEHNR and CDR2 is FQNEAQ (reference sequence). V was trimmed by 0 bases and J by 3 bases, leaving 12 bases between them. The CDR3 consists of 15 residues. Written as DNA, the CDR3 is TGTGCCAGCAGCTTAGCATGGGACGGAAGCTACGAGCAGTACTTC. The encoded protein is CASSLAWDGSYEQYF.

The chain carries TRBV6-5 and TRBJ2-3, with D possibly TRBD1 on 5 matching bases. V lost 6 bases, J lost 1 base, and 14 bases lay in between. Germline loops: CDR1 MNHEY, CDR2 SVGAGI. This CDR3 comprises 15 residues. The CDR3 DNA reads TGTGCCAGCAGGATACAGGTGGAAGGCACAGATACGCAGTATTTT. It codes for CASRIQVEGTDTQYF.

The chain recombines TRBV27 with TRBJ2-5, with D possibly matching TRBD1 (6 bases). The CDR3 covers 15 residues. V lost 2 bases and J lost 4, with 14 bases in between. CDR1 is MNHEY, CDR2 SMNVEV, per germline (reference sequence). The CDR3 coding sequence is TGTGCCAGCAGTTTAGGAGGACAGCCAGTAGAGACCCAGTACTTC. It encodes CASSLGGQPVETQYF.

The gene calls are TRBV13 and TRBJ2-3; TRBD2 might be the D (5 bases). Germline values: CDR1 PRHDT, CDR2 FYEKMQ (reference sequence). CDR3 size: 17 residues. V lost 5 bases and J 1 base, leaving 19 bases between the germline ends. CDR3 residues: CASSPHEEVQRTDTQYF. The CDR3 DNA sequence: TGTGCCAGCAGCCCCCACGAGGAGGTGCAACGCACAGATACGCAGTATTTT.